One T cell receptor (beta chain) is described in this entry. This sample was included in a study of blood T cell repertoires in COVID-19. About the research overall: The study drew acute and convalescent COVID-19 samples from the United States, Italy and Spain. T cells, B-cell-depleted T cells, or PBMCs supplied cDNA or gDNA.

Some clones are missing from TCRdb's copy, which holds only in-frame ones; the method was immunoSEQ multiplex PCR. Of some 210,000 clones listed, 89% are singletons. Germline CDR1 KGHSH, CDR2 LQKENI. There are 15 residues in the CDR3. The junction had 3 bases not matched to a gene; V was cut back by 0 bases and J by 4 bases. This sequence originates from a middle-aged woman with acute or convalescent COVID-19. The sample comprised peripheral blood. The chain recombines TRBV18 with TRBJ1-5, with 7 bases identical to TRBD1. CDR3 loop: CASSPPGRGNQPQHF. CDR3 bases: TGTGCCAGCTCACCACCAGGCAGGGGGAATCAGCCCCAGCATTTT.